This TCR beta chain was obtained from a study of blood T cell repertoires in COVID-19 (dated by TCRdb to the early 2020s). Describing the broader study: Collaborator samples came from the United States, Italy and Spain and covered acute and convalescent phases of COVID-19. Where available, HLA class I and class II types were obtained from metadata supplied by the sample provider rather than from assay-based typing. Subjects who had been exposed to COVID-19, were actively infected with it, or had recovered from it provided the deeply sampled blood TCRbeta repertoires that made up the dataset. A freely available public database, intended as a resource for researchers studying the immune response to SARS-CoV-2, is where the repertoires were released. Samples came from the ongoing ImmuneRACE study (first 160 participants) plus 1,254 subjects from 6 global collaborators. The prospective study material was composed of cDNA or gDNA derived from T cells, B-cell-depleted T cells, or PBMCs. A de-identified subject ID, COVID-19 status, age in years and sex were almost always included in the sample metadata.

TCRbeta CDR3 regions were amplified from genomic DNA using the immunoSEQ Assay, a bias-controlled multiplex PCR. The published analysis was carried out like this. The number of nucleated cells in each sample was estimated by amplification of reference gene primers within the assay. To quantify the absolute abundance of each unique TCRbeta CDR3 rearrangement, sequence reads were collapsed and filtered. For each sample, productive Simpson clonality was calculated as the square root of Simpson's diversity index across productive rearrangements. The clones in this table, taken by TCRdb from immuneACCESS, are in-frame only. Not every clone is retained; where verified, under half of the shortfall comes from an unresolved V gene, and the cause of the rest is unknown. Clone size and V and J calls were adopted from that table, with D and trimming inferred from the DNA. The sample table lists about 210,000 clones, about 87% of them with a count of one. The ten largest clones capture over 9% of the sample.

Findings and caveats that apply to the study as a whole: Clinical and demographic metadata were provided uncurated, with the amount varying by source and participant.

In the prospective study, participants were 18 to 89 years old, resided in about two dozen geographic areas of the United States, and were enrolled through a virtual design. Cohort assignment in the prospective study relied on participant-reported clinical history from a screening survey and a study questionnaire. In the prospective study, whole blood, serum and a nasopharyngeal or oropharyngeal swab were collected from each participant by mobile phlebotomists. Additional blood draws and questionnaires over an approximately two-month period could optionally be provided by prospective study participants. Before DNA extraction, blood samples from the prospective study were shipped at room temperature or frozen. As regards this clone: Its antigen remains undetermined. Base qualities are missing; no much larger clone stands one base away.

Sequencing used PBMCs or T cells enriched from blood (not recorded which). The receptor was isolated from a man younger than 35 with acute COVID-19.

The DNA sequence is TGTGCCTGGAGTGATACAGGGGCAGAGACCCAGTACTTC. Its coded protein is CAWSDTGAETQYF. The chain employs TRBV30 and TRBJ2-5; 7 bases in between match TRBD1. V is pruned by 1 base and J by 4 bases, leaving 3 bases of the junction without a gene match. Reading from cysteine to phenylalanine, the CDR3 counts 13 amino acids. The entry retains the CDR3 DNA only, 39 bases that are in frame from base 1. The germline V gene (reference sequence) provides CDR1 GTSNPN and CDR2 SVGIG.